One and the same sample provided the 31 T cell receptor beta chains below, sequenced in a study of T cell responses to AZD1222 COVID-19 vaccine. Sequencing was performed with immunoSEQ multiplex PCR; in TCRdb, only in-frame clones are kept and a portion is missing. Of just under 35,000 clones in the sample, around 90% were seen once. Sequenced material: peripheral blood, taken on day 0 of AZD1222 vaccination. The receptors originated from an adult in good health.

J is TRBJ1-1 and V is TRBV20-1; D not resolved. The CDR3 is 11 amino acids. CDR1 is DFQATT, CDR2 SNEGSKA, per germline (reference sequence). Trimming took off 2 bases at V and 5 bases at J, with 6 bases between the two ends. The CDR3 region has the DNA TGCAGTGCTAGAAGGTCTACTGAAGCTTTCTTT. Translation gives CSARRSTEAFF.

The gene calls are TRBV5-1 and TRBJ2-7; D is possibly TRBD1 or TRBD2 (5 bases each). Trimming left V 0 bases short and J 5 bases short, with 12 bases between. This CDR3 has 14 residues. Germline CDR1 and CDR2: SGHRS and YFSETQ. The CDR3 region is CASSLVAEGHEQYF. For the CDR3, the DNA is TGCGCCAGCAGCTTGGTCGCAGAGGGGCACGAGCAGTACTTC.

This chain connects TRBV10-1 to TRBJ2-1, with 11 bases matching TRBD2. Germline trimming cut 6 bases from V and 11 bases from J; bases unmatched to any gene: 12. The CDR3 consists of 15 residues. Germline V lookup: CDR1 WNHNN, CDR2 SYGVQD (reference sequence). The CDR3 protein is CASSERVGLAGQQFF. CDR3 sequence (DNA): TGCGCCAGCAGCGAGAGAGTTGGACTAGCGGGTCAGCAGTTCTTC.

The chain recombines TRBV7-2 with TRBJ2-3; D is undetermined. Trimming stripped 1 base from V and 5 bases from J, with 7 bases between. CDR1 is SGHTA, CDR2 FQGNSA, per germline. CDR3 length equals 13 residues. Here the CDR3 DNA reads TGTGCCAGCAGCTTAGTCTCCCAAGATACGCAGTATTTT. Protein sequence: CASSLVSQDTQYF.

On this clone: One end of the junction varies from germline; a read error may be responsible. The J gene is TRBJ1-2, the V gene TRBV13; D gene unclear. Germline values: CDR1 PRHDT, CDR2 FYEKMQ (reference sequence). The CDR3 spans 12 residues. CDR3 coding DNA: TGTGCCAGCAGCTTAGGCCTCGCAGGTTCGGAGTTC. Translating gives CASSLGLAGSEF.

The table lists this clone with a count of one. This chain links TRBV18 with TRBJ2-1; no reliable D call. The CDR3 extends over 13 amino acids. The germline V gene has CDR1 KGHSH and CDR2 LQKENI. Between the trimmed V and J ends, which lost 7 bases and 5 bases, there was a span of 12 bases. CDR3 DNA sequence: TGTGCCAGCTGCGAACTAATTCACAATGAGCAGTTCTTC. Its protein is CASCELIHNEQFF.

This chain joins TRBV5-4 and TRBJ1-2; D gene ambiguous. The V and J ends lost 0 bases and 4 bases respectively, with 10 bases between them. CDR3 length: 14 amino acids. CDR1 is SGHNT, CDR2 YYREEE, per germline (reference sequence). The CDR3 nucleotides read TGTGCCAGCAGCTTGGGAGAGGGCAGCTATGGCTACACCTTC. As protein: CASSLGEGSYGYTF.

V and J are TRBV3-1 (or the pseudogene TRBV3-2) and TRBJ1-2; no reliable D call. Germline lookup yields CDR1 LGHDT and CDR2 YNNKEL (reference sequence). The CDR3 has 15 residues. Trimming stripped 0 bases from V and 0 bases from J, with 8 bases between. This CDR3 is CASSQDRRANYGYTF. DNA for the CDR3: TGTGCCAGCAGCCAAGATCGCAGAGCTAACTATGGCTACACCTTC.

The rearrangement joins TRBV4-1 to TRBJ1-4, with D possibly matching TRBD1 (5 bases). The V end was cut by 3 bases, the J end by 8 bases, with 16 bases between. The CDR3 has 15 residues. Germline-derived CDR1 and CDR2 are MGHRA and YSYEKL. CDR3 in amino acids: CASSHGTLLKEKLFF. Written as DNA, the CDR3 is TGCGCCAGCAGCCACGGGACGTTGCTGAAGGAAAAACTGTTTTTT.

This chain links TRBV6-6 with TRBJ1-5; D not resolved. The germline V and J ends were trimmed by 7 bases and 0 bases, with 10 bases remaining between them. The CDR3 covers 14 residues. Germline CDR1 MNHNY, CDR2 SVGAGI (reference sequence). CDR3: CASTGRGSNQPQHF. Here the CDR3 DNA reads TGTGCCAGCACTGGACGGGGTAGCAATCAGCCCCAGCATTTT.

V gene TRBV6-5 combines with J gene TRBJ2-6; TRBD1 might be the D (6 bases). This CDR3 comprises 15 residues. CDR1 and CDR2 from the germline V gene are MNHEY and SVGAGI. Trimming left V 8 bases short and J 0 bases short, with 11 bases between. CDR3 residues: CASSTGHSGANVLTF. CDR3 nucleotide sequence: TGTGCCAGCTCTACAGGGCACTCTGGGGCCAACGTCCTGACTTTC.

The chain recombines TRBV6-2 or TRBV6-3 with TRBJ1-2, with TRBD1 matching over 8 bases. The germline gives CDR1 MNHEY, CDR2 SVGEGT. This CDR3 contains 13 residues. The ends lost 6 bases at V and 10 bases at J; junction bases unmatched: 10. The CDR3 bases are TGTGCCAGCAGCCCACGGGACAGGCCCTACTACACCTTC. Its translation is CASSPRDRPYYTF.

The rearrangement uses TRBV9 and TRBJ2-7, with D unresolved. The CDR3 length is 14 residues. Germline V lookup: CDR1 SGDLS, CDR2 YYNGEE. V lost 0 bases and J 2 bases, leaving 9 bases between the germline ends. The CDR3 loop is CASSVDMTPYEQYF. DNA of the CDR3: TGTGCCAGCAGCGTAGACATGACCCCCTACGAGCAGTACTTC.

For the CDR3, the DNA is TGCGCCAGCAGCCAAGATAGGAGGCAGAACTATGGCTACACCTTC. It yields the protein CASSQDRRQNYGYTF. The rearrangement uses TRBV4-3 and TRBJ1-2; D is ambiguous. There are 15 residues in the CDR3. Per germline, CDR1 LGHNA and CDR2 YSLEER. V lost 0 bases and J lost 2, with 10 bases in between.

This clone has just a few counts. The V gene is TRBV20-1, the J gene TRBJ2-7, with 8 nucleotides matching TRBD2. V gave up 3 bases and J gave up 3 bases; unmatched junction bases: 1. This CDR3 spans 12 amino acids. Per germline, CDR1 DFQATT and CDR2 SNEGSKA (reference sequence). The CDR3 protein is CSASSGVYEQYF. Here the CDR3 DNA reads TGCAGTGCTAGTAGCGGGGTCTACGAGCAGTACTTC.

This sequence joins TRBV19 and TRBJ1-1; possible D gene TRBD1, 6 bases. Germline V CDR1 and CDR2: LNHDA, SQIVND (reference sequence). The germline V and J ends were trimmed by 1 base and 0 bases, with 18 bases remaining between them. The CDR3 contains 18 residues. CDR3 DNA: TGTGCCAGTAGTATAGGGAGACAGGTGAGGCCTATGAACACTGAAGCTTTCTTT. This translates into CASSIGRQVRPMNTEAFF.

This clone was observed a handful of times. This chain links TRBV27 with TRBJ2-7; no definite D call. V was trimmed by 5 bases and J by 4 bases, leaving 9 bases between them. Germline CDR1 is MNHEY and CDR2 is SMNVEV (reference sequence). The CDR3 contains 12 residues. The CDR3 DNA reads TGTGCCAGCAGTATCAACCTTTACGAGCAGTACTTC. This translates into CASSINLYEQYF.

This clone was picked up one time. The chain is built from TRBV11-2 and TRBJ1-1; D not certain. CDR1 is SGHAT and CDR2 is FQNNGV in the germline V gene. The V end was cut by 4 bases, the J end by 5 bases, with 8 bases between. The CDR3 is made up of 12 amino acids. The CDR3 here is CASSSGSTEAFF. CDR3 nucleotides: TGTGCCAGCAGCTCCGGTTCGACTGAAGCTTTCTTT.

V usage is TRBV18 and J usage is TRBJ1-5; D not resolved. The CDR3 is 13 amino acids. Germline V gives CDR1 KGHSH, CDR2 LQKENI. With 3 bases removed from V and 5 bases from J, the gap between germline ends came to 8 bases. The CDR3 DNA is TGTGCCAGCTCACCTGAGGCCGATCAGCCCCAGCATTTT. It is translated as CASSPEADQPQHF.

The chain is built from TRBV9 and TRBJ2-3; the match to TRBD2 covers 9 bases. The V segment lost 5 bases and the J segment 7 bases; nucleotides outside the gene matches: 14. Germline CDR1 reads SGDLS; CDR2 reads YYNGEE. The CDR3 extends over 16 amino acids. DNA for the CDR3: TGTGCCAGCAGTTCAACAGCGGGGGGAGGGGCGTATACGCAGTATTTT. It yields the protein CASSSTAGGGAYTQYF.

A single count supports this clone. The chain joins TRBV13 to TRBJ2-7; D not certain. The V end was cut by 5 bases, the J end by 3 bases, with 20 bases between. The CDR3 contains 16 residues. Germline V gives CDR1 PRHDT, CDR2 FYEKMQ (reference sequence). The CDR3 coding sequence is TGTGCCAGCAGCCCGCCCCCTGACACTCCCTTCTACGAGCAGTACTTC. Its protein is CASSPPPDTPFYEQYF.

The chain is built from TRBV12-3 or TRBV12-4 and TRBJ2-7; D is perhaps TRBD1 (5 bases). The ends were cut back, 2 bases at V and 2 bases at J, with 7 bases in the middle. This CDR3 contains 13 residues. The CDR3 DNA sequence: TGTGCCAGCAGTTTACAGGGTACCTACGAGCAGTACTTC. Amino acids: CASSLQGTYEQYF.

This chain connects TRBV5-1 to TRBJ2-1; D is unclear. CDR3 length: 14 amino acids. The germline V gene has CDR1 SGHRS and CDR2 YFSETQ. V lost 3 bases and J lost 3, with 10 bases in between. CDR3 in DNA: TGCGCCAGCAGCTCCGATGCTAACTACAATGAGCAGTTCTTC. Its protein is CASSSDANYNEQFF.

This sequence joins TRBV11-2 and TRBJ1-1, with D hard to call. The germline V gene encodes CDR1 SGHAT and CDR2 FQNNGV. V was pared by 4 bases and J by 5 bases, with 11 bases between. The CDR3 spans 13 residues. The CDR3 here is CASSYTDPTEAFF. Written as DNA, the CDR3 is TGTGCCAGCAGCTATACAGACCCTACTGAAGCTTTCTTT.

The genes are TRBV2 and TRBJ1-2; 7 positions agree with TRBD1. The germline V gene encodes CDR1 SNHLY and CDR2 FYNNEI. CDR3 length equals 12 residues. V dropped 6 bases and J dropped 8; count of bases not matched to a gene: 6. The CDR3 bases are TGTGCCAGCAGGGAGACAGGGTTCGGCTACACCTTC. Translating it yields CASRETGFGYTF.

V usage is TRBV7-9 and J usage is TRBJ2-7; D uncertain. The V and J ends lost 4 bases and 7 bases respectively, with 14 bases between them. Germline CDR1 SEHNR, CDR2 FQNEAQ (reference sequence). CDR3 length: 13 residues. CDR3 amino acids: CASSSLPVEEQYF. Written as DNA, the CDR3 is TGTGCCAGCAGCTCTTTACCGGTTGAGGAGCAGTACTTC.

The rearrangement uses TRBV21-1 and TRBJ2-1. TRBV21-1 is classified as a pseudogene. This CDR3 is 15 amino acids long. The CDR3 DNA is TGTGCCAGCAGCATAGGGTCAGGGTTGAGGGGTGAGCAGTTCTTC. It specifies CASSIGSGLRGEQFF.

This chain joins TRBV3-1 (or the pseudogene TRBV3-2) and TRBJ2-1; 8 bases agree with TRBD2. The CDR3 contains 14 residues. Germline CDR1 LGHDT, CDR2 YNNKEL (reference sequence). The ends lost 6 bases at V and 3 bases at J; junction bases unmatched: 4. As DNA, the CDR3 is TGTGCCAGCAGGAAGACTAGCGACTACAATGAGCAGTTCTTC. Its translation: CASRKTSDYNEQFF.

This rearrangement joins TRBV6-5 to TRBJ1-2, with 8 bases lining up with TRBD1. The trim removed 7 bases at V and 3 bases at J, leaving 4 bases unmatched. The CDR3 totals 13 residues. The germline gives CDR1 MNHEY, CDR2 SVGAGI. The CDR3 sequence is CASTLTGDYGYTF. The CDR3 DNA sequence: TGTGCCAGCACCCTGACAGGGGACTATGGCTACACCTTC.

This sequence joins TRBV21-1 and TRBJ2-2; no DNA check was done on the table's D call, TRBD2. TRBV21-1 is reported as a pseudogene. The length of the CDR3 is 18 residues. In nucleotides, the CDR3 is TGTGCCAGCAGCAAAGAGGCCAGCGGGGGACCGAACACCGGGGAGCTGTTTTTT. It is translated as CASSKEASGGPNTGELFF.

The CDR3 nucleotides are TGTGCCAGCAGGTTCCCCAGGGGGGTTGGCACAGATACGCAGTATTTT. Translating it yields CASRFPRGVGTDTQYF. The chain combines TRBV7-9 with TRBJ2-3, with a weak D call TRBD1 (7 bases). Germline V gene lookup returns CDR1 SEHNR and CDR2 FQNEAQ (reference sequence). The ends were cut back, 6 bases at V and 1 base at J, with 17 bases in the middle. CDR3 length equals 16 residues. The full variable domain, in which reference TRBV7-9 and TRBJ2-3 provide the parts outside the CDR3, is DTGVSQNPRHKITKRGQNVTFRCDPISEHNRLYWYRQTLGQGPEFLTYFQNEAQLEKSRLLSDRFSAERPKGSFSTLEIQRTEQGDSAMYLCASRFPRGVGTDTQYFGPGTRLTVL.